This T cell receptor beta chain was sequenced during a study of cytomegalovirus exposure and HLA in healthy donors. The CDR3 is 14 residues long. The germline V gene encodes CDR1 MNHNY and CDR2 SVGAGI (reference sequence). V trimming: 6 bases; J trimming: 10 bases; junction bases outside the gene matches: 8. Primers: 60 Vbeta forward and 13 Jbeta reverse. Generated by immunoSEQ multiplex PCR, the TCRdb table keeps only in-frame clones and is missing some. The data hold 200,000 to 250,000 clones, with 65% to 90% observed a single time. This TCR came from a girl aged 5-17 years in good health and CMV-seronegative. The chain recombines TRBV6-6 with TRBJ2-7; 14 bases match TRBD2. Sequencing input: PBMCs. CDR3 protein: CASRSTGTSGRQYF. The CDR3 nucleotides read TGTGCCAGCAGGTCAACCGGGACTAGCGGGAGACAGTACTTC.